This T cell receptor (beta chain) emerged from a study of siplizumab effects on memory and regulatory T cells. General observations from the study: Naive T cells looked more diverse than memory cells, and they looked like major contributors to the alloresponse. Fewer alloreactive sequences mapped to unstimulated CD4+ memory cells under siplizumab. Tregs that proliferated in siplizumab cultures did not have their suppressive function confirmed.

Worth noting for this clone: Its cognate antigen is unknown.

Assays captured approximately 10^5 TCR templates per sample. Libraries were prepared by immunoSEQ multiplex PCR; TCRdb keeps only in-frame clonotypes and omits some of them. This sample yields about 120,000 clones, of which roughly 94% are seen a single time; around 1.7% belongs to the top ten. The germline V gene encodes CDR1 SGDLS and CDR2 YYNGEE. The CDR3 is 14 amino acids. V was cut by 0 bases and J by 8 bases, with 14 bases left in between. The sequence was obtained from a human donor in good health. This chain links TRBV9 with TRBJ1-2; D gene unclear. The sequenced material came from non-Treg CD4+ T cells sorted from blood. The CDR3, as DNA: TGTGCCAGCAGCGTAGAACAGTCGTCCTGGGGCTACACCTTC. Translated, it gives CASSVEQSSWGYTF.